The entry below describes one T cell receptor beta chain. Its matching antigen is unknown. Profiles of TCR beta VDJ and CDR3 were generated from a genomic DNA template. In TCRdb, the reads were re-called with MiXCR into one record per CDR3 protein. The table records 250,000 to 350,000 distinct CDR3 sequences, 50% to 70% of them present only once. These data come from a study of CD8+CD57+ T cells in acquired aplastic anemia. Looking at the study overall: An average of about 3.4 ug of DNA was obtained from sorted CD4+ and CD8+ cells.

The study, taken as a whole, reports: Patients versus controls showed no significant CD8+ Simpson's diversity difference.

Germline V gene sequence: CDR1 SGHTA, CDR2 FQGTGA. The CDR3 is made up of 15 amino acids. V lost 3 bases and J 8 bases, leaving 17 bases between the germline ends. V is TRBV7-3 and J is TRBJ1-3, with a tentative D call TRBD1 (6 bases). What was sequenced was sorted CD4+, CD8+, or CD8+CD57+ T cells (not recorded which) from PBMCs. This TCR came from a human donor with severe aplastic anemia or a healthy control (not recorded which). As DNA, the CDR3 is TGTGCCAGCAGCTTGGTCAGGGGTGGTGGCTACACCATATATTTT. This gives the protein CASSLVRGGGYTIYF.